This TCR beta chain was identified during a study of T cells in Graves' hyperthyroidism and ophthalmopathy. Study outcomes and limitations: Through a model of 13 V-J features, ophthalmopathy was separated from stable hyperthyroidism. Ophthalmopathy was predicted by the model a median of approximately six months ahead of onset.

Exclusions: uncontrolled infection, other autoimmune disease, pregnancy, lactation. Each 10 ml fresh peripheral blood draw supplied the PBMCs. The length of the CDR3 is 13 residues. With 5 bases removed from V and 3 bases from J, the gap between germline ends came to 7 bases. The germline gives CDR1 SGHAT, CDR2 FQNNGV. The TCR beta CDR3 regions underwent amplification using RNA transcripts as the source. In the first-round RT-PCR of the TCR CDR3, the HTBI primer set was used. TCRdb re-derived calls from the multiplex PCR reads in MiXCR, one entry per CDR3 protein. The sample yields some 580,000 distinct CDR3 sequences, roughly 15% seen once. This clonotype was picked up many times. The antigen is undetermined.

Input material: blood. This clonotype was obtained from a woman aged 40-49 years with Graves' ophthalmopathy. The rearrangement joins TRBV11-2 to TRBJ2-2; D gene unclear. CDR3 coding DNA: TGTGCCAGCAGCCGATTATACACCGGGGAGCTGTTTTTT. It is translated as CASSRLYTGELFF.